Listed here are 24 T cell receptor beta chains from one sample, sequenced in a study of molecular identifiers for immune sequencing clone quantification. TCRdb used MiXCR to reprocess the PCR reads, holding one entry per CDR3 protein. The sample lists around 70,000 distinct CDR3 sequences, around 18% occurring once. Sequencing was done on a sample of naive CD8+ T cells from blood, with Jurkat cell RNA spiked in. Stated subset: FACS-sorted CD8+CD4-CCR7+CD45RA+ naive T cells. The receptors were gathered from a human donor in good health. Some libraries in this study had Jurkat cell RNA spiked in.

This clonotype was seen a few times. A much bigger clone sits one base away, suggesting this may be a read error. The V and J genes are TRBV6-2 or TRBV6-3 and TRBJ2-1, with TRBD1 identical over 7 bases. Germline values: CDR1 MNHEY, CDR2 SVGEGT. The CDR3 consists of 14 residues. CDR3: CVSSWQGVSGEQFF. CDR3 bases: TGTGTCAGCAGTTGGCAGGGGGTGAGTGGTGAGCAGTTCTTC.

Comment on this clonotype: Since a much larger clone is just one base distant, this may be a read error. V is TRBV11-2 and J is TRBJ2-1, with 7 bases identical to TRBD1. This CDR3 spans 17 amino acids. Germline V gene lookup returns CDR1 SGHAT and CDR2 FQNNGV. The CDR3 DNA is TGTGCCAGCAGCTTAAGGGGGACAGTATTCTCCTACAATGAGCAGCTCTTC. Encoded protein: CASSLRGTVFSYNEQLF.

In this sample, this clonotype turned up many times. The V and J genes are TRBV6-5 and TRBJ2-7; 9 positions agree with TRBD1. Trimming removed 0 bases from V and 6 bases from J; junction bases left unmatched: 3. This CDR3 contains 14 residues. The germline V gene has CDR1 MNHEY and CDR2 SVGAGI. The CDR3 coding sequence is TGTGCCAGCAGTTACTCTACAGGGGGCGCCGAGCAGTACTTC. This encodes CASSYSTGGAEQYF.

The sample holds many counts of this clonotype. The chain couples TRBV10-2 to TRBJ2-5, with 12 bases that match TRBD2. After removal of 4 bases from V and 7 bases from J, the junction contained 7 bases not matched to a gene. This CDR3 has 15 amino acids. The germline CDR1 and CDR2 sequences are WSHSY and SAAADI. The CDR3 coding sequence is TGCGCCAGCAGTGCGACTAGCGGGAGATGGGCGACCCAGTACTTC. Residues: CASSATSGRWATQYF.

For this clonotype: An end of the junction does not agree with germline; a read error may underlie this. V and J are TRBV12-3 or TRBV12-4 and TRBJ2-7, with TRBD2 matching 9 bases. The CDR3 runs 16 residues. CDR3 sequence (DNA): TGTGCCAGCAGTTTAGAAGGCCTAGCGGGGCTTTACGGGCAGTACTTC. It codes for CASSLEGLAGLYGQYF.

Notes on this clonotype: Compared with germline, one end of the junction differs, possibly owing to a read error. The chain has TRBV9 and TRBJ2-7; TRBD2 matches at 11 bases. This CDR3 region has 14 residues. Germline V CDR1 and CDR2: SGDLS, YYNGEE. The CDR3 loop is CASSLLAGDYGQYF. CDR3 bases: TGTGCCAGCAGCTTACTAGCGGGAGACTACGGGCAGTACTTC.

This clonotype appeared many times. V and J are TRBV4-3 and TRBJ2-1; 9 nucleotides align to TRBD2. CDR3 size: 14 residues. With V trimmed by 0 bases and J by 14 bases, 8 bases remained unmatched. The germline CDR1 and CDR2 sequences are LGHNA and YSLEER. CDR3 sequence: CASSQDQSSGRKFF. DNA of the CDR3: TGCGCCAGCAGCCAAGACCAATCGAGCGGGAGGAAGTTCTTC.

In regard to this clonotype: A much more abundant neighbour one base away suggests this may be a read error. The CDR3 spells CASTKSLQGAEAFF. In DNA, the CDR3 is TGTGCCAGCACCAAAAGCTTACAGGGCGCTGAAGCTTTCTTT. This sequence joins TRBV27 and TRBJ1-1; maybe TRBD1 (6 bases). Germline CDR1 reads MNHEY; CDR2 reads SMNVEV (reference sequence). With 7 bases removed from V and 6 bases from J, the gap between germline ends came to 18 bases. The CDR3 is 14 amino acids.

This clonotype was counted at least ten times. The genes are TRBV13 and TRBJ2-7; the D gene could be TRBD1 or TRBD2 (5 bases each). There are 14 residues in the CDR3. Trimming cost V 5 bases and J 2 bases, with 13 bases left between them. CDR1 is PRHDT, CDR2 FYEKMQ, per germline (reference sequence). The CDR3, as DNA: TGTGCCAGCAGCGGAGTGGGGGTGCCCTACGAGCAGTACTTC. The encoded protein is CASSGVGVPYEQYF.

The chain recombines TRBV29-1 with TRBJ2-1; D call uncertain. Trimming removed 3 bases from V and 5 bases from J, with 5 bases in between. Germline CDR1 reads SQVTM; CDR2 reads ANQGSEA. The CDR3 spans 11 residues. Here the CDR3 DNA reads TGCAGCGTTGACCGCCACAATGAGCAGTTCTTC. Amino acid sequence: CSVDRHNEQFF.

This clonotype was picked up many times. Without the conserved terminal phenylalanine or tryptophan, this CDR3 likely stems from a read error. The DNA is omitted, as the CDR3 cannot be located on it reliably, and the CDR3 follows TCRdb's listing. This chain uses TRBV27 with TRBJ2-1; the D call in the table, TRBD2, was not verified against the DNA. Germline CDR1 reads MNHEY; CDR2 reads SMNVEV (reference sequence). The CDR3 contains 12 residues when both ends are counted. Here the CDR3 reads CASSPRGQREVV.

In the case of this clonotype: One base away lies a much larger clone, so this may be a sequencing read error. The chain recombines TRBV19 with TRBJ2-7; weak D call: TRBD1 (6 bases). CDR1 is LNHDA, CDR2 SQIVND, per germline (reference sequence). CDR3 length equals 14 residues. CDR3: CASSEDRASYEQHF. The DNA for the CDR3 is TGTGCCAGTAGTGAGGACAGAGCCTCCTACGAGCAGCACTTC.

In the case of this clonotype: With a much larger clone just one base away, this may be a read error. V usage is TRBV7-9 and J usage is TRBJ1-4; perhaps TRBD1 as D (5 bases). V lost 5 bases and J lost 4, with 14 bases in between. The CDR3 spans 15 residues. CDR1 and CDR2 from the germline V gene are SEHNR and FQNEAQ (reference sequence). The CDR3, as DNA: TGTGCCAGCAGCCGAACTATGACAGTTAATGAAAAACTGTTTTTT. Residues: CASSRTMTVNEKLFF.

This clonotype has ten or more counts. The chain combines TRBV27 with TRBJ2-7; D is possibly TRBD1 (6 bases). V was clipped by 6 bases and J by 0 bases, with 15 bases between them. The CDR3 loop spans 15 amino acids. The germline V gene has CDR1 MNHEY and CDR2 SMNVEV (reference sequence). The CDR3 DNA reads TGTGCCAGCAGGCTCAGGGGTCACAGCTCCTACGAGCAGTACTTC. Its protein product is CASRLRGHSSYEQYF.

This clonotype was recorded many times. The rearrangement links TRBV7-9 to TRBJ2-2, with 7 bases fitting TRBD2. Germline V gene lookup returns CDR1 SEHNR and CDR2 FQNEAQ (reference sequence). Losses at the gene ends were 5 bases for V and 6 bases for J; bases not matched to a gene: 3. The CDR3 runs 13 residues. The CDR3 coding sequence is TGTGCCAGCAGCCTACTAGCGCCCGGGGAGCTGTTTTTT. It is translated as CASSLLAPGELFF.

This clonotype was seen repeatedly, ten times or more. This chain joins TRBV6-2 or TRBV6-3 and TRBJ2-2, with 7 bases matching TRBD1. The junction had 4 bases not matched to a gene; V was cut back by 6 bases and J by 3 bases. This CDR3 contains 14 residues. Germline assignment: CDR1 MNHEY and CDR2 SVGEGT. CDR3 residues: CASRGQEYTGELFF. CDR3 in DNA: TGTGCCAGCAGAGGACAGGAATACACCGGGGAGCTGTTTTTT.

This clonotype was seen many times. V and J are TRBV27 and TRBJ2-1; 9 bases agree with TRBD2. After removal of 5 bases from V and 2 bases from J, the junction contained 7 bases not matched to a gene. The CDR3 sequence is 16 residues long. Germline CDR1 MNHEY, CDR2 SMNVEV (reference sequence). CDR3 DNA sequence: TGTGCCAGCAGTGCTCGACTAGCGGCAGCCTACAATGAGCAGTTCTTC. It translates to CASSARLAAAYNEQFF.

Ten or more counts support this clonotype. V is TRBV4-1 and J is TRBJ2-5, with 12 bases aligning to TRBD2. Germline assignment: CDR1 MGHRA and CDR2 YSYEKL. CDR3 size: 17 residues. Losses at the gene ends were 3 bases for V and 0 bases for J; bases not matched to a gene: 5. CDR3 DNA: TGCGCCAGCAGCCAGGGGCGACTAGCGGGAGACCAAGAGACCCAGTACTTC. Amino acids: CASSQGRLAGDQETQYF.

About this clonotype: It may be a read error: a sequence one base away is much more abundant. The CDR3 DNA is TGTGCTATCAGGCCCCGGGAGGGTGAAAAACTGTTTTTT. Protein product: CAIRPREGEKLFF. The V and J genes are TRBV12-5 and TRBJ1-4, with no clear D. The ends were cut back, 10 bases at V and 7 bases at J, with 16 bases in the middle. The CDR3 runs 13 residues. Per germline, CDR1 LGHNT and CDR2 FRNRAP.

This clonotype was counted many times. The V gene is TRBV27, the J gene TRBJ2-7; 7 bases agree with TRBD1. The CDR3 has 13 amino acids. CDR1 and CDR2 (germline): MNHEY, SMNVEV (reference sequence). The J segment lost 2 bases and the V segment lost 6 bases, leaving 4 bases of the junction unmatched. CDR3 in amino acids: CASSRGTAYEQYF. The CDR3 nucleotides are TGTGCCAGCAGCCGAGGGACAGCCTACGAGCAGTACTTC.

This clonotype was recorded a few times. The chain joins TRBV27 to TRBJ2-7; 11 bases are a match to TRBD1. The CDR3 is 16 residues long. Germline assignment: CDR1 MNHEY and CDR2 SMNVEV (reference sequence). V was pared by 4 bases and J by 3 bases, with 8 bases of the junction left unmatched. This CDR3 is CASSSTGTGGIYEQYF. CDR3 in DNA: TGTGCCAGCAGTTCTACCGGGACAGGGGGAATCTACGAGCAGTACTTC.

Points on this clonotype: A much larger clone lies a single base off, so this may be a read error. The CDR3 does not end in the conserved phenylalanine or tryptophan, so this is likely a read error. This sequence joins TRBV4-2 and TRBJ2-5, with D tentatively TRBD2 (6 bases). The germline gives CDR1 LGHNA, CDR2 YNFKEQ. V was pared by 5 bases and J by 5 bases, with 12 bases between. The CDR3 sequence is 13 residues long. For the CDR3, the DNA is TGTGCCAGCAGCGAAGCAGGAGGGGAGACCCAGTACTCC. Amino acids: CASSEAGGETQYS.

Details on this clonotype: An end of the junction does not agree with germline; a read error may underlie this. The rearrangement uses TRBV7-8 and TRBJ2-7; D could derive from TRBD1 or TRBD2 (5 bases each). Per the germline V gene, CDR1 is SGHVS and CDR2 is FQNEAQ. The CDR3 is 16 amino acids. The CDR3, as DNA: TGTACCAGCAGCTCCCAGATCCGGGGCAGCTCCTACGAGCAGTACTTC. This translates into CTSSSQIRGSSYEQYF.

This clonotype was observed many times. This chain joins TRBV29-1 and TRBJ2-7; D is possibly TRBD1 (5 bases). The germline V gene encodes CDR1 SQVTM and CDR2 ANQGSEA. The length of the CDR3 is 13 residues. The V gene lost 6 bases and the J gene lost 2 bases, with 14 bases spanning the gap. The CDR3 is CSVHDRATYEQYF. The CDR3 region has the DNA TGCAGCGTGCATGACAGAGCAACCTACGAGCAGTACTTC.